This T cell receptor (beta chain) was retrieved from a study of T cells expressing NK-cell markers. Study-wide background: Of eight sequenced donors, seven were HCMV-seropositive and one HCMV-seronegative.

There are 14 residues in the CDR3. The cDNA for TCR beta came from 5'RACE template switching with UMIs. TCRdb re-called the 5' RACE reads; one entry per CDR3 protein, DNA not given. This sample's table has about 460,000 distinct CDR3 sequences. General observations from the study: CD8+ T cells in roughly six donors included dominant NKG2C+ clonotypes at roughly 1.0-8%.

About this clonotype itself: Its antigen is unknown.

The TCR was taken from a woman between 50 and 59 years old in good health. Source material: blood T cells: a sorted CD56 or NKG2C T cell subset, CD4+ or CD8+ T cells, or bulk PBMC T cells (not recorded which). This rearrangement joins TRBV12-3 or TRBV12-4 to TRBJ2-5; the TCRdb call, TRBD1, lacks DNA for checking. The CDR3 loop is CASSHNLKRGPQYF.